This T cell receptor beta chain was found in a study of blood T cell repertoires in COVID-19 (dated by TCRdb to about 2020). Notes on the research overall: Samples covering the acute and convalescent phases of COVID-19 were provided by collaborators in the United States, Italy and Spain. The dataset comprised deeply sampled blood TCRbeta repertoires from subjects exposed to, actively infected with, or recovered from COVID-19. The repertoires were released in a freely available public database meant as a resource for research on the immune response to SARS-CoV-2. Where available, HLA class I and class II types were obtained from metadata supplied by the sample provider rather than from assay-based typing. A de-identified subject ID, COVID-19 status, age in years and sex were almost always included in the sample metadata. The samples were drawn from two sources: the first 160 participants of the ongoing ImmuneRACE study, and 1,254 subjects contributed by 6 global collaborators. The material from the prospective study consisted of cDNA or gDNA derived from T cells, B-cell-depleted T cells, or PBMCs. On the study overall, not on this receptor specifically: Clinical and demographic metadata were provided uncurated, with the amount varying by source and participant.

Its CDR3 holds 15 amino acids, cysteine through phenylalanine. Only the CDR3 DNA stays, 45 bases, in frame from base 1. CDR1 and CDR2, per the germline V gene, are SGHRS and YFSETQ. V has 4 bases trimmed and J has 1 base trimmed; junction bases matching no gene number 5. TCRbeta CDR3 regions were amplified from genomic DNA using the immunoSEQ Assay, a bias-controlled multiplex PCR. The source study handled its data this way. Within the assay, amplification of reference gene primers was used to estimate how many nucleated cells each sample contained. To quantify the absolute abundance of each unique TCRbeta CDR3 rearrangement, sequence reads were collapsed and filtered. For each sample, productive Simpson clonality was calculated by taking the square root of Simpson's diversity index across productive rearrangements. The table was pulled from immuneACCESS by TCRdb, which kept in-frame rearrangements only. Such tables lose some clones; where checked, under half of the loss comes from unresolved V genes, and the rest has no known cause. V, J and clone size were drawn from that table, and D and trimming were deduced from the DNA. This sample is represented by some 190,000 clones; roughly 80% of them were singletons. The ten largest clonotypes hold around 12% of the sample.

Each collaborating institution followed its own protocols to collect whole blood in K2EDTA tubes. For TCRbeta analysis, collaborators shipped samples in one of three forms: frozen whole blood, isolated PBMCs, or DNA extracted from either of those sample types. About this clone: Its antigen specificity is not known. Base qualities are not provided; no much larger clone lies one nucleotide away.

The chain uses TRBV5-1 and TRBJ2-7; TRBD2 fits 10 bases in the junction. The sequenced sample consisted of peripheral blood. The TCR was taken from a woman in her 50s with acute or convalescent COVID-19. This receptor has the CDR3 CASSELAGPSYEQYF. The DNA sequence is as follows: TGCGCCAGCAGCGAACTAGCGGGGCCGTCCTACGAGCAGTACTTC.